This TCR beta chain was profiled in a study of blood T cell repertoires in COVID-19. Study summary: The United States, Italy and Spain were the sources of the acute and convalescent COVID-19 samples.

This clone turned up a few times. The CDR3 sequence is 18 residues long. CDR1 and CDR2 (germline): MNHEY, SVGEGT. The ends lost 0 bases at V and 0 bases at J; junction bases unmatched: 9. The data were produced by immunoSEQ multiplex PCR, yet TCRdb's version contains in-frame clones alone and is incomplete. The sample holds about 64,000 clones, 70% to 85% seen once. The sample was peripheral blood. The chain has TRBV6-2 or TRBV6-3 and TRBJ2-7; 9 bases match TRBD2. The receptor was derived from a human donor in a cohort sampled during active COVID-19. This chain's CDR3 is CASSYSPGLAPSSYEQYF. The CDR3, as DNA: TGTGCCAGCAGTTACTCCCCCGGACTAGCGCCGAGCTCCTACGAGCAGTACTTC.